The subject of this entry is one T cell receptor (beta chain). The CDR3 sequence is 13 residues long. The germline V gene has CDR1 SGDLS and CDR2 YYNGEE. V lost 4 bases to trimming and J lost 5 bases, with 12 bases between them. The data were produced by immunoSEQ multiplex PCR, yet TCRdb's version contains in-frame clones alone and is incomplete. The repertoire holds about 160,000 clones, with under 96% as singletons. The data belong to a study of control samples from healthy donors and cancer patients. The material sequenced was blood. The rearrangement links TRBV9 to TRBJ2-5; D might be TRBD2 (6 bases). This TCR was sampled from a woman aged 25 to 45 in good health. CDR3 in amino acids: CASSPRGRETQYF. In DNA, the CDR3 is TGTGCCAGCAGCCCGCGGGGTAGGGAGACCCAGTACTTC. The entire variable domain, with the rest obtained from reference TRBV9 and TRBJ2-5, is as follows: DSGVTQTPKHLITATGQRVTLRCSPRSGDLSVYWYQQSLDQGLQFLIQYYNGEERAKGNILERFSAQQFPDLHSELNLSSLELGDSALYFCASSPRGRETQYFGPGTRLLVL.